This T cell receptor (beta chain) was documented in a study of cytomegalovirus exposure and HLA in healthy donors. Whole-study results and caveats: Rarity marked most TCR sequences, yet some public TCRs occurred in many donors. A list of 164 TCR beta chains associated with cytomegalovirus was given. The classifier reportedly diagnosed cytomegalovirus status with high sensitivity and specificity.

Sequencing was performed with immunoSEQ multiplex PCR; in TCRdb, only in-frame clones are kept and a portion is missing. The sample has about 170,000 clones, 80% to 90% seen once. The CDR3 has 12 residues. Looked up from germline, CDR1 is MNHNS and CDR2 is SASEGT. J lost 8 bases, V lost 6 bases, and 5 bases had no gene match. A word on this clone: Its specificity is not known.

The gene calls are TRBV6-1 and TRBJ1-1; 8 positions match TRBD1. The sequence derives from a woman aged 25 to 45 in good health and CMV-seronegative. Sequencing was done on a sample of PBMCs. The CDR3 loop is CASRTGQGEAFF. CDR3 in DNA: TGTGCCAGCAGGACAGGACAGGGCGAAGCTTTCTTT.